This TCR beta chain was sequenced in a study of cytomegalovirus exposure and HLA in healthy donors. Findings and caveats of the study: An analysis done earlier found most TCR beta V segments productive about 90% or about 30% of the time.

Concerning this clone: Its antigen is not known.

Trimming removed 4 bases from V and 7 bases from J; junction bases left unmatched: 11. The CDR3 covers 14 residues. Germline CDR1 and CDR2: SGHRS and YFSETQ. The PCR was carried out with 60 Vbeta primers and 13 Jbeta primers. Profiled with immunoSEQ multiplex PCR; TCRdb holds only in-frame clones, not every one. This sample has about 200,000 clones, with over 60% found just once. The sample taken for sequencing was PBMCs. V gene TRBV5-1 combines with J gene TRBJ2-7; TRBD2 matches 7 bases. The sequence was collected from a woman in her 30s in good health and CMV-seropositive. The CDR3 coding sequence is TGCGCCAGCAGCAGTACTAGCGACTCGGGTGAGCAGTACTTC. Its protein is CASSSTSDSGEQYF.